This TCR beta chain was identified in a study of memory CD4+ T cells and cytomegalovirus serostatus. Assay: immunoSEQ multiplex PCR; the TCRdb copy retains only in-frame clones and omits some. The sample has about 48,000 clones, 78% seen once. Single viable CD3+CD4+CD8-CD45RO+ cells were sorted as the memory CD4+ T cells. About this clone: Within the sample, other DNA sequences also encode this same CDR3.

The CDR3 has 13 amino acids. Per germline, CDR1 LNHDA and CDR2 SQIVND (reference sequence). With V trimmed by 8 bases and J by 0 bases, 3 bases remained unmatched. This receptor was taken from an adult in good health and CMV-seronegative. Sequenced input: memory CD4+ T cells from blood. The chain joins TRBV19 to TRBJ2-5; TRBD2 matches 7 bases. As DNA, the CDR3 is TGTGCCAGTGGGAGGGCTTACCAAGAGACCCAGTACTTC. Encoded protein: CASGRAYQETQYF.